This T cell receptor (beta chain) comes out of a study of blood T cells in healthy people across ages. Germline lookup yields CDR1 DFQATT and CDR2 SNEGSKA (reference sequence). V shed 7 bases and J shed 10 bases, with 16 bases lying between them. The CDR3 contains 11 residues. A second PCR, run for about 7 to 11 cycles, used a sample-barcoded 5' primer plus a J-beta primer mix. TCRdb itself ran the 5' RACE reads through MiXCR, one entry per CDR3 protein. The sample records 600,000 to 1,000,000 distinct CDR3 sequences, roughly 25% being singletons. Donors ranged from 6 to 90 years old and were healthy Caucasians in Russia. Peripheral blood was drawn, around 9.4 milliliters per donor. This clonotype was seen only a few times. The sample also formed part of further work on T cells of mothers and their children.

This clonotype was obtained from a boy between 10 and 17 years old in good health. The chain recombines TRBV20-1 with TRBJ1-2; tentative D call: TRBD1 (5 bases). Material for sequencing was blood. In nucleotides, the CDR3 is TGCAGTGTCTCGAGGGGCCTCACCTACACCTTC. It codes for CSVSRGLTYTF.